The 29 T cell receptor beta chains listed next were all sequenced from one sample in a study of blood T cell repertoires in COVID-19. Produced via immunoSEQ multiplex PCR; TCRdb's table is partial and in-frame only. The repertoire consists of 85,000 to 100,000 clones, with about nine tenths occurring once and the leading ten covering 1.5% to 2%. The material sequenced was peripheral blood. These receptors were obtained from a man in his 60s with acute or convalescent COVID-19.

The genes are TRBV19 and TRBJ1-1, with 9 bases matching TRBD1. Germline-derived CDR1 and CDR2 are LNHDA and SQIVND (reference sequence). This CDR3 contains 14 residues. J was trimmed by 5 bases and V by 6 bases; bases with no gene match: 7. CDR3 in DNA: TGTGCCAGTAGGGCACAGGGGGCAGGAACTGAAGCTTTCTTT. Its protein product is CASRAQGAGTEAFF.

V gene TRBV12-3 or TRBV12-4 combines with J gene TRBJ1-5, with unresolved D. CDR3 length equals 12 residues. Trimming removed 4 bases from V and 6 bases from J, with 7 bases in between. CDR3 loop: CASSWEAQPQHF. The CDR3 bases are TGTGCCAGCAGTTGGGAGGCTCAGCCCCAGCATTTT.

In DNA form, the CDR3 reads TGTGCCAGCAGTTTTTCAGGTGAAAAACTGTTTTTT. It specifies CASSFSGEKLFF. The chain combines TRBV12-3 or TRBV12-4 with TRBJ1-4; D not resolved. V lost 3 bases and J lost 7, with 6 bases in between. This CDR3 has 12 amino acids.

The J gene is TRBJ1-2, the V gene TRBV2, with TRBD1 matching 7 bases. Germline-derived CDR1 and CDR2 are SNHLY and FYNNEI. There are 13 residues in the CDR3. After removal of 7 bases from V and 8 bases from J, the junction contained 10 bases not matched to a gene. CDR3 amino acids: CASTDSRGQGYTF. CDR3 DNA sequence: TGTGCCAGCACCGACTCTAGGGGGCAAGGCTACACCTTC.

The chain links TRBV5-4 to TRBJ1-6; TRBD1 is a possible D gene (6 bases). This CDR3 spans 14 amino acids. From germline, CDR1 is SGHNT and CDR2 YYREEE (reference sequence). The V end was cut by 7 bases, the J end by 7 bases, with 15 bases between. The DNA for the CDR3 is TGTGCCAGCGGCCACCGGGACACCAATTCACCCCTCCACTTT. Its protein product is CASGHRDTNSPLHF.

This clone was found once. The chain recombines TRBV7-2 with TRBJ2-2; 10 bases fit TRBD1. The CDR3 loop spans 18 amino acids. Trimming at V came to 5 bases and at J to 7 bases, leaving 16 bases not matched to a gene. Germline V CDR1 and CDR2: SGHTA, FQGNSA. The CDR3 DNA is TGTGCCAGCAGCCGCCGGGACAGGGGACACAGGGGTGGCGGGGAGCTGTTTTTT. Amino acids: CASSRRDRGHRGGGELFF.

CDR3 nucleotide sequence: TGTGCCACCAGTTCTCCCCCGGGAGAGACCCAGTACTTC. This translates into CATSSPPGETQYF. The J gene is TRBJ2-5, the V gene TRBV24-1; D gene unclear. Trimming cost V 6 bases and J 4 bases, with 11 bases left between them. Germline V CDR1 and CDR2: KGHDR, SFDVKD. The CDR3 covers 13 residues.

This chain links TRBV27 with TRBJ1-5; D unclear. CDR3 size: 13 residues. Deletions cut 6 bases from V and 2 bases from J, with 8 bases between. The germline V gene encodes CDR1 MNHEY and CDR2 SMNVEV (reference sequence). CDR3 amino acids: CASRAGGNQPQHF. In DNA, the CDR3 is TGTGCCAGCAGGGCCGGGGGCAATCAGCCCCAGCATTTT.

This clone was counted once. This sequence joins TRBV3-1 (or the pseudogene TRBV3-2) and TRBJ1-5, with a weak D call TRBD1 (6 bases). Germline CDR1 is LGHDT and CDR2 is YNNKEL (reference sequence). The CDR3 covers 16 residues. V lost 5 bases to trimming and J lost 4 bases, with 18 bases between them. CDR3 protein: CASSLSGGGLNQPQHF. The CDR3 nucleotides read TGTGCCAGCAGCTTGAGTGGTGGGGGCTTAAATCAGCCCCAGCATTTT.

The V and J genes are TRBV3-1 (or the pseudogene TRBV3-2) and TRBJ2-2; a possible D gene is TRBD1 (5 bases). CDR3 length: 16 amino acids. Germline CDR1 reads LGHDT; CDR2 reads YNNKEL (reference sequence). Trimming took 0 bases from V and 4 from J, leaving 12 bases between them. As DNA, the CDR3 is TGTGCCAGCAGCCAAGAGTTTAGAAGGGGCACCGGGGAGCTGTTTTTT. The encoded protein is CASSQEFRRGTGELFF.

The chain joins TRBV7-9 to TRBJ2-7; maybe TRBD1 (5 bases). The germline V gene has CDR1 SEHNR and CDR2 FQNEAQ (reference sequence). The CDR3 is 14 residues long. The V and J ends lost 5 bases and 2 bases respectively, with 13 bases between them. CDR3 amino acids: CASSRSLGPYEQYV. The CDR3 nucleotides read TGTGCCAGCAGCCGCTCGCTGGGGCCCTACGAGCAGTACGTC.

This rearrangement joins TRBV6-1 to TRBJ2-7, with D hard to call. The germline CDR1 and CDR2 sequences are MNHNS and SASEGT. This CDR3 has 14 amino acids. V lost 2 bases and J 2 bases, leaving 10 bases between the germline ends. CDR3 DNA: TGTGCCAGCAGTGAAAGCCCGAATACCTACGAGCAGTACGTC. Translating gives CASSESPNTYEQYV.

This chain links TRBV3-1 (or the pseudogene TRBV3-2) with TRBJ1-2; 8 nucleotides match TRBD1. V was clipped by 1 base and J by 4 bases; unmatched bases: 5. The CDR3 sequence is 15 residues long. The germline gives CDR1 LGHDT, CDR2 YNNKEL (reference sequence). The CDR3: CASSQGGTGFYGYTF. CDR3 in DNA: TGTGCCAGCAGCCAAGGAGGGACAGGATTCTATGGCTACACCTTC.

The chain combines TRBV7-2 with TRBJ1-2, with 8 bases identical to TRBD1. The J segment lost 4 bases and the V segment lost 1 base, leaving 2 bases of the junction unmatched. The germline CDR1 and CDR2 sequences are SGHTA and FQGNSA. The CDR3 loop spans 14 amino acids. The CDR3 region has the DNA TGTGCCAGCAGCTTAGGGCAGGGGGCCTATGGCTACACCTTC. It translates to CASSLGQGAYGYTF.

The chain is built from TRBV7-2 and TRBJ2-7, with D perhaps matching TRBD1 (6 bases). CDR3 length: 13 residues. The V gene lost 0 bases and the J gene lost 4 bases, with 7 bases spanning the gap. Germline-derived CDR1 and CDR2 are SGHTA and FQGNSA. For the CDR3, the DNA is TGTGCCAGCAGCTTAGCCCAGGGGTACGAGCAGTACTTC. Translating it yields CASSLAQGYEQYF.

V and J are TRBV9 and TRBJ1-2; possible D gene TRBD1, 5 bases. CDR1 and CDR2 from the germline V gene are SGDLS and YYNGEE. The V end lost 4 bases, the J end lost 0 bases, and 10 bases lay between the germline ends. The CDR3 loop spans 14 amino acids. CDR3 DNA sequence: TGTGCCAGCAGCCGACAGCTATCTAACTATGGCTACACCTTC. As protein: CASSRQLSNYGYTF.

This clone was seen once. The chain links TRBV7-9 to TRBJ1-4; 8 nucleotides agree with TRBD1. Trimming removed 0 bases from V and 3 bases from J; junction bases left unmatched: 3. This CDR3 is built from 16 residues. Per the germline V gene, CDR1 is SEHNR and CDR2 is FQNEAQ (reference sequence). The CDR3 DNA follows: TGTGCCAGCAGCTTAGCAACAGGGGGGTCTAATGAAAAACTGTTTTTT. Residues: CASSLATGGSNEKLFF.

The CDR3 loop reads CASSLGTAAGNTIYF. The CDR3 DNA reads as TGTGCCAGCAGTTTAGGCACGGCGGCGGGAAACACCATATATTTT. The chain is built from TRBV28 and TRBJ1-3, with D unclear. V was clipped by 2 bases and J by 4 bases, with 12 bases between them. Germline V gives CDR1 MDHEN, CDR2 SYDVKM. The CDR3 has 15 residues.

V usage is TRBV11-2 and J usage is TRBJ2-2; D remains unclear. Germline assignment: CDR1 SGHAT and CDR2 FQNNGV. Trimming cost V 3 bases and J 1 base, with 6 bases left between them. The CDR3 runs 14 residues. Written as DNA, the CDR3 is TGTGCCAGCAGCTTGGGCATGAACACCGGGGAGCTGTTTTTT. This translates into CASSLGMNTGELFF.

This chain uses TRBV7-2 with TRBJ2-7, with D possibly matching TRBD1 (5 bases). Between the trimmed V and J ends, which lost 1 base and 2 bases, there was a span of 12 bases. The CDR3 consists of 15 residues. Looked up from germline, CDR1 is SGHTA and CDR2 is FQGNSA. CDR3 protein: CASSLEAGPAYEQYF. The CDR3 DNA reads TGTGCCAGCAGCTTAGAGGCAGGGCCTGCCTACGAGCAGTACTTC.

The chain couples TRBV5-4 to TRBJ1-2; the match to TRBD1 covers 9 bases. J was trimmed by 4 bases and V by 4 bases; bases with no gene match: 11. CDR3 length: 16 amino acids. Germline-derived CDR1 and CDR2 are SGHNT and YYREEE (reference sequence). CDR3 DNA: TGTGCCAGCAGCCGGGAAGGAGACAGGGGGGTCTATGGCTACACCTTC. Protein sequence: CASSREGDRGVYGYTF.

The genes are TRBV5-4 and TRBJ2-3; TRBD1 matches at 10 bases. This CDR3 comprises 17 residues. The germline V gene has CDR1 SGHNT and CDR2 YYREEE (reference sequence). The junction had 11 bases not matched to a gene; V was cut back by 2 bases and J by 5 bases. CDR3 protein: CASSLGDRGPPGDTQYF. The CDR3 DNA reads TGTGCCAGCAGCTTAGGGGACAGGGGTCCCCCCGGAGATACGCAGTATTTT.

The CDR3 here is CASSTYRELTEAFF. CDR3 bases: TGTGCCAGTAGTACCTACAGGGAGTTGACTGAAGCTTTCTTT. The chain couples TRBV19 to TRBJ1-1; possible D gene TRBD1, 6 bases. CDR1 LNHDA and CDR2 SQIVND come from the germline V gene (reference sequence). V shed 4 bases and J shed 5 bases, with 14 bases lying between them. The CDR3 has 14 residues.

This rearrangement joins TRBV25-1 to TRBJ1-1; TRBD1 matches at 7 bases. Losses at the gene ends were 1 base for V and 3 bases for J; bases not matched to a gene: 5. Germline CDR1 is MGHDK and CDR2 is SYGVNS. The CDR3 has 15 residues. This chain's CDR3 is CASSESRQGHTEAFF. In DNA, the CDR3 is TGTGCCAGCAGTGAATCCCGACAGGGACACACTGAAGCTTTCTTT. The whole variable domain, filled in from reference TRBV25-1 and TRBJ1-1, reads EADIYQTPRYLVIGTGKKITLECSQTMGHDKMYWYQQDPGMELHLIHYSYGVNSTEKGDLSSESTVSRIRTEHFPLTLESARPSHTSQYLCASSESRQGHTEAFFGQGTRLTVV.

This clone was counted a few times. This chain connects TRBV2 to TRBJ1-6; TRBD1 agrees at 8 bases. Germline V gene data show CDR1 as SNHLY and CDR2 as FYNNEI. Trimming took 9 bases from V and 6 from J; bases not matched to a gene: 7. The CDR3 extends over 14 amino acids. This chain's CDR3 is CASVRGQGNSPLHF. The CDR3 DNA follows: TGTGCCAGTGTCAGAGGACAGGGTAATTCACCCCTCCACTTT.

This chain connects TRBV7-7 to TRBJ1-4; unclear D gene. Germline CDR1 reads SSHAT; CDR2 reads FNYEAQ (reference sequence). CDR3 length: 15 amino acids. V was pared by 5 bases and J by 7 bases, with 17 bases between. The DNA of the CDR3 is TGTGCCAGCAGCCCTACCCCCGGGTCCACTGAAAAACTGTTTTTT. Encoded protein: CASSPTPGSTEKLFF.

This chain connects TRBV13 to TRBJ2-1; 11 nucleotides agree with TRBD2. Germline V lookup: CDR1 PRHDT, CDR2 FYEKMQ (reference sequence). CDR3 length: 16 residues. J was trimmed by 9 bases and V by 2 bases; bases with no gene match: 9. The DNA for the CDR3 is TGTGCCAGCAGCTTATGGATTAGCGGGGGGGTTAGTGAGCAGTTCTTC. This codes for CASSLWISGGVSEQFF.

The rearrangement uses TRBV19 and TRBJ1-1; possible D gene TRBD1, 6 bases. Germline CDR1 reads LNHDA; CDR2 reads SQIVND (reference sequence). V lost 4 bases, J lost 4 bases, and 19 bases lay in between. There are 16 residues in the CDR3. CDR3 sequence reads: CASSTPPGQGSTEAFF. CDR3 DNA sequence: TGTGCCAGTAGTACCCCCCCGGGGCAGGGGAGCACTGAAGCTTTCTTT.

Only one count was recorded for this clone. This sequence joins TRBV3-1 (or the pseudogene TRBV3-2) and TRBJ2-7; 10 bases match TRBD1. After removal of 6 bases from V and 2 bases from J, the junction contained 10 bases not matched to a gene. The CDR3 runs 16 residues. CDR1 is LGHDT, CDR2 YNNKEL, per germline (reference sequence). The chain's CDR3 is CASSYKPGQGTYEQYF. CDR3 nucleotide sequence: TGTGCCAGCAGTTACAAACCGGGACAGGGGACCTACGAGCAGTACTTC.